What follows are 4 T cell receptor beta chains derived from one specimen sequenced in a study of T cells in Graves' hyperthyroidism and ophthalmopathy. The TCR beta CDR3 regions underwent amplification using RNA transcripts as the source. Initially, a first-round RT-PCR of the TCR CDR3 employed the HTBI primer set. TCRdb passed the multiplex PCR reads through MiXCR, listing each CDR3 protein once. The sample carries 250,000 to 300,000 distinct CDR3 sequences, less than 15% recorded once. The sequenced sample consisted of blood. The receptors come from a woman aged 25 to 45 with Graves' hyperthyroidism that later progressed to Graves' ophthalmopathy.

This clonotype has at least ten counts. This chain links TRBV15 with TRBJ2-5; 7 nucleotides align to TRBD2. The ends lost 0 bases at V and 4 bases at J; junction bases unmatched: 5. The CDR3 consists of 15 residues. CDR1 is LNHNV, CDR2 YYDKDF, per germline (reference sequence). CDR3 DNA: TGTGCCACCAGCAGAGATAGGACGGGAGGAGAGACCCAGTACTTC. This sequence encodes CATSRDRTGGETQYF.

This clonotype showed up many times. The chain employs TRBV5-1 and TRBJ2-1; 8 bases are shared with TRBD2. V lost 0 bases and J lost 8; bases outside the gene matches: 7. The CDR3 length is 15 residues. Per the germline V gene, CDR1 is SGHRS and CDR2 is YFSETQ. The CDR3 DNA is TGCGCCAGCAGCTTGGGTGGGACTAGAGGCGATGAGCAGTTCTTC. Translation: CASSLGGTRGDEQFF.

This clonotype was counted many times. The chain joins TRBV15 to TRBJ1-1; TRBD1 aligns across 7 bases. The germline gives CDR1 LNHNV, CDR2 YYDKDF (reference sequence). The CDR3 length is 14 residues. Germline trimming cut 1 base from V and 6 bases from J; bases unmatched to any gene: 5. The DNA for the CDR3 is TGTGCCACCAGCAGAGTCAGACAGGGTGCTGAAGCTTTCTTT. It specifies CATSRVRQGAEAFF.

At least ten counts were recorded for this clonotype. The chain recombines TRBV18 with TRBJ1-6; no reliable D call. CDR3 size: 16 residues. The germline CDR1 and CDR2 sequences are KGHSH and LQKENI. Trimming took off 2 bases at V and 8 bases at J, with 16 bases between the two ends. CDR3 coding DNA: TGTGCCAGCTCACCATCCGCCCAGGAGGCATATTCACCCCTCCACTTT. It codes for CASSPSAQEAYSPLHF.